This TCR beta chain was identified in a study of OX40 agonist ivuxolimab in advanced cancers. Study-level information: The treatment was a fully human IgG2 OX40 agonist, ivuxolimab. Allowance was made for prior anti-PD-1, anti-PD-L1 or anti-CTLA-4 therapy, and about 37% had some.

The method was immunoSEQ multiplex PCR; TCRdb's version includes in-frame clones alone and lacks a portion of them. The sample includes fewer than 120,000 clones, approximately 89% seen only once; the top ten take 0.27%. A remark on this clone: The antigen is unknown.

Whole-study results and caveats: At 0.1 to 3.0 mg/kg, CD4+ and CD8+ blood T cells expanded clonally by week 6.

From germline, CDR1 is SEHNR and CDR2 FQNEAQ (reference sequence). The CDR3 covers 14 residues. The germline V and J ends were trimmed by 1 base and 3 bases, with 9 bases remaining between them. J is TRBJ1-2 and V is TRBV7-9; tentative D call: TRBD1 (5 bases). The specimen comprised CD4+ or CD8+ T cells sorted from blood, sampled in a trial of the OX40 agonist ivuxolimab. This receptor was obtained from an adult with an advanced solid tumor such as melanoma, head and neck, liver or kidney cancer. For the CDR3, the DNA is TGTGCCAGCAGCTTAGGCGGGGCTTACTATGGCTACACCTTC. Translated, it gives CASSLGGAYYGYTF.